The present T cell receptor (beta chain) was sequenced within a study of T cell changes during pregnancy in multiple sclerosis. CDR3 length: 13 residues. The V and J ends lost 6 bases and 7 bases respectively, with 15 bases between them. Germline CDR1 is SQVTM and CDR2 is ANQGSEA. Libraries were prepared by immunoSEQ multiplex PCR; TCRdb keeps only in-frame clonotypes and omits some of them. This sample has tens of thousands of clones, with just over 90% found just once. The clonotype was recovered from a female donor in good health, enrolled as a control in a pregnancy study. This chain uses TRBV29-1 with TRBJ1-4, with D perhaps TRBD1 (6 bases). The material sequenced was peripheral blood, taken in the second trimester of pregnancy. This chain's CDR3 is CSVGSGTSEKLFF. The CDR3 DNA follows: TGCAGCGTCGGCTCCGGGACAAGTGAAAAACTGTTTTTT.